This T cell receptor (beta chain) was documented in a study of graft-versus-host responses after intestinal transplantation. Across the whole study: Recipients were given multivisceral, liver-intestinal, or isolated intestinal transplants. The study gave all recipients anti-thymocyte globulin induction, then tacrolimus and steroids for 2 to 3 years.

The CDR3 covers 14 residues. V lost 0 bases and J lost 8, with 11 bases in between. Germline loops: CDR1 SEHNR, CDR2 FQNEAQ (reference sequence). Overall study results and limits: High graft-versus-host to host-versus-graft clonal ratios were seen in allografts of patients with graft-donor T cell macrochimerism. GvH clones turned up in recipient marrow; some had shown up first in ileum or blood.

As regards this clone: Its antigen is undetermined.

TCRdb keeps only in-frame clones here, not all; method: immunoSEQ multiplex PCR. This table has around 49,000 clones, approximately 88% appearing once. The V call is TRBV7-9, the J call TRBJ2-1; possible D gene TRBD1, 6 bases. This receptor was obtained from a human donor who was the organ donor for an intestinal transplant. Sequencing used unstimulated CD4+ T cells sorted from spleen or lymph node cells, obtained before transplant. The CDR3 DNA reads TGTGCCAGCAGCTTAGCACGACCAGGGGATGAGCAGTTCTTC. Its protein product is CASSLARPGDEQFF. The full variable domain, with the rest looked up from reference TRBV7-9 and TRBJ2-1, is DTGVSQNPRHKITKRGQNVTFRCDPISEHNRLYWYRQTLGQGPEFLTYFQNEAQLEKSRLLSDRFSAERPKGSFSTLEIQRTEQGDSAMYLCASSLARPGDEQFFGPGTRLTVL.